This TCR beta chain was retrieved from a study of response to subunit inactivated influenza vaccine. Broader study findings: A suggestion made by the authors is that each seasonal influenza vaccination recruits few new T cells.

This CDR3 comprises 15 residues. Germline trimming cut 3 bases from V and 0 bases from J; bases unmatched to any gene: 5. Germline values: CDR1 GTSNPN, CDR2 SVGIG (reference sequence). In TCRdb, the RT-PCR reads were re-called with MiXCR into one record per CDR3 protein. Of under 800,000 distinct CDR3 sequences listed, over 11% were seen once; the top ten hold 5.5% to 7%. Comments on this clonotype: Antigen: not known.

The V call is TRBV30, the J call TRBJ1-5; 7 bases are a match to TRBD1. The TCR sequence derives from a man aged 50-60 years who received an inactivated influenza vaccine. The material was PBMCs from blood, obtained 14 to 15 days before vaccination. Written as DNA, the CDR3 is TGTGCCTGGAGAAGACAGGGATCTAGCAATCAGCCCCAGCATTTT. This encodes CAWRRQGSSNQPQHF.